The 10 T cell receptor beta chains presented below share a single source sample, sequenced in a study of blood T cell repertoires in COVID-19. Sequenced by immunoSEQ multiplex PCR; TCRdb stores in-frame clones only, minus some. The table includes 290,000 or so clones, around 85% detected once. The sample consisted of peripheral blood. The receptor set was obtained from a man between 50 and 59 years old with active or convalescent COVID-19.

This CDR3 reads CASSWTAGANVLTF. CDR3 nucleotide sequence: TGTGCCAGCAGCTGGACTGCTGGGGCCAACGTCCTGACTTTC. The chain has TRBV3-1 (or the pseudogene TRBV3-2) and TRBJ2-6, with D maybe TRBD2 (5 bases). Trimming removed 5 bases at V and 2 bases at J, with 7 bases between. The CDR3 is 14 amino acids. Germline V gene lookup returns CDR1 LGHDT and CDR2 YNNKEL (reference sequence).

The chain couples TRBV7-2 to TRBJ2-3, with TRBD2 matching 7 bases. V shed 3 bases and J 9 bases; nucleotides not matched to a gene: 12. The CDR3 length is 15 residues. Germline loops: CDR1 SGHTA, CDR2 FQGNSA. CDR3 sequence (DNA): TGTGCCAGCAGCTTTTTCGGAGCGGGCGGGGGAACGCAGTATTTT. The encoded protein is CASSFFGAGGGTQYF.

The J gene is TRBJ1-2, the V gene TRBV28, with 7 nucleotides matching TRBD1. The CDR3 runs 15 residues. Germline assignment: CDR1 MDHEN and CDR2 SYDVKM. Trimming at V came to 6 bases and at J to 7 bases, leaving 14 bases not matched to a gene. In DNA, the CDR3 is TGTGCCAGCAGGGAAGGGGGACAGAGAGAACGTGGCTACACCTTC. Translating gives CASREGGQRERGYTF.

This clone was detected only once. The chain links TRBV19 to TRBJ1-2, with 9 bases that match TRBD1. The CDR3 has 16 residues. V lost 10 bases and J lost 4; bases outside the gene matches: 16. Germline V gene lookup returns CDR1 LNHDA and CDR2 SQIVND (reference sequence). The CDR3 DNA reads TGTGCCACTAAACAACGGGGACAGGGAGACGGCTATGGCTACACCTTC. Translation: CATKQRGQGDGYGYTF.

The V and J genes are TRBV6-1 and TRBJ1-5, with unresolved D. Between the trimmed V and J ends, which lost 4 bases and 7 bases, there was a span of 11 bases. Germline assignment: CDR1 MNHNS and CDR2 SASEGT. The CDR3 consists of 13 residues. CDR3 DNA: TGTGCCAGCAGTGTGGGAGGGTTGCAGCCCCAGCATTTT. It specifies CASSVGGLQPQHF.

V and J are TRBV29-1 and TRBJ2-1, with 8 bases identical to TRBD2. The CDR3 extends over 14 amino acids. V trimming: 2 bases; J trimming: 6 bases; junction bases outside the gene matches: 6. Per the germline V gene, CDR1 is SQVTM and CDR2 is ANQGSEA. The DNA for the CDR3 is TGCAGCGTTGAAACCAGCGGGAGAACCAATGAGCAGTTCTTC. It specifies CSVETSGRTNEQFF.

The DNA of the CDR3 is TGCAGCGTTGGATCTGGGACAGGGGATTACAATGAGCAGTTCTTC. It translates to CSVGSGTGDYNEQFF. The chain couples TRBV29-1 to TRBJ2-1; 10 bases are a match to TRBD1. The V and J ends lost 4 bases and 4 bases, in that order; junction bases with no gene match: 7. CDR3 size: 15 residues. Germline values: CDR1 SQVTM, CDR2 ANQGSEA.

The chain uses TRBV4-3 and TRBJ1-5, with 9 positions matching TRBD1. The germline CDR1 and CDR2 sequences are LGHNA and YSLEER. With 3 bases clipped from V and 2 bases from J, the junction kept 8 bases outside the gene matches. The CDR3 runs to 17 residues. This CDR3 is CASSHLWTGEGNQPQHF. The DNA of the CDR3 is TGCGCCAGCAGCCACCTGTGGACAGGGGAAGGCAATCAGCCCCAGCATTTT.

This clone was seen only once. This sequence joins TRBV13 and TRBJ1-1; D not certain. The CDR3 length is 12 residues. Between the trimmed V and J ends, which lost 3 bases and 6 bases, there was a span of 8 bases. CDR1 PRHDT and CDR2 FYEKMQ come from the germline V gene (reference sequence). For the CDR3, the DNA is TGTGCCAGCAGCTTCTCCGGGGCTGAAGCTTTCTTT. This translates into CASSFSGAEAFF.

CDR3: CAWGASSTDTQYF. CDR3 sequence (DNA): TGTGCCTGGGGAGCGTCTAGCACAGATACGCAGTATTTT. The chain links TRBV30 to TRBJ2-3; D is uncertain. The CDR3 sequence is 13 residues long. Looked up from germline, CDR1 is GTSNPN and CDR2 is SVGIG (reference sequence). V gave up 5 bases and J gave up 0 bases, with 9 bases separating them.